This TCR beta chain was profiled in a study of Graves' ophthalmopathy and Graves' hyperthyroidism. Overall study findings and caveats: The study's model predicted ophthalmopathy progression at about 64% sensitivity and about 78% specificity. Most expanded thyroid clonotypes above 0.001 frequency also appeared in blood. A classifier, a 13-signature model, separated ophthalmopathy from stable hyperthyroidism with approximately 87% sensitivity and approximately 80% specificity.

This clonotype was observed at least ten times. The antigen remains undetermined. Enrolled hyperthyroidism patients had a new diagnosis, a duration under 2 months, and an age of 18 to 65. Using RNA transcripts, the TCR beta CDR3 regions were amplified. First-round RT-PCR with HTBI primers preceded a second-round multiplex PCR. TCRdb re-called the multiplex PCR reads with MiXCR, one entry per CDR3 protein. The table records a few hundred thousand distinct CDR3 sequences, 39% of them present only once. Germline V CDR1 and CDR2: ENHRY, SYGVKD. The CDR3 is 16 residues long. Trimming removed 0 bases from V and 6 bases from J, with 17 bases in between.

The V call is TRBV10-3, the J call TRBJ1-1, with a tentative D call TRBD1 (6 bases). The clonotype originates from an adult man with Graves' hyperthyroidism. The sample comprised peripheral blood or thyroid tissue (not recorded which). CDR3 amino acids: CAISESIGRGGSEAFF. For the CDR3, the DNA is TGTGCCATCAGTGAGTCGATTGGCAGGGGCGGCTCTGAAGCTTTCTTT.